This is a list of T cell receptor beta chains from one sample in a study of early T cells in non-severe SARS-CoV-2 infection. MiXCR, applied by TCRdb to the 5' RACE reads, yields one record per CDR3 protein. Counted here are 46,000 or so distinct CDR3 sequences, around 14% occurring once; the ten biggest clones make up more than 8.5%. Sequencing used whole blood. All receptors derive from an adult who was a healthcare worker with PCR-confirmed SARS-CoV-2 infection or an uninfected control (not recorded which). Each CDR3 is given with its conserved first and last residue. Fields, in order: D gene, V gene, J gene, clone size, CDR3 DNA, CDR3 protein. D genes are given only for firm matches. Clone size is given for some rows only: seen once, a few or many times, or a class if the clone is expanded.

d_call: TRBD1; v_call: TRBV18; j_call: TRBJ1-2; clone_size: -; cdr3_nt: TGTGCCAGCTCACCTCGGACAGGGACGGGAGGCTACACCTTC; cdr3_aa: CASSPRTGTGGYTF
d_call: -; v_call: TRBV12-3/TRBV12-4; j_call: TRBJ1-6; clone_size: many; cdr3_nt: TGTGCCAGCAGAGGGACCAATTTCTCACCCCTCCACTTT; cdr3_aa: CASRGTNFSPLHF
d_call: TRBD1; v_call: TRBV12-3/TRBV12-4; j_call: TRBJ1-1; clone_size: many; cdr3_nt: TGTGCCAGCATCGGACAGGTGACTGAAGCTTTCTTT; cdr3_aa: CASIGQVTEAFF
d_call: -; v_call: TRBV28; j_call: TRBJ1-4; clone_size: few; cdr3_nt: TGTGCCAGCAGTCAAAGAGAAAGGAAAAAACTGTTTTTT; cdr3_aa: CASSQRERKKLFF
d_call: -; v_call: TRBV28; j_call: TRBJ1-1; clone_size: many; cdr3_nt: TGTGCCAGCAGTCTGGGGCCCACTGAAGCTTTCTTT; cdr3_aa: CASSLGPTEAFF
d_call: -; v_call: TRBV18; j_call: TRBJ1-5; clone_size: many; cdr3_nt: TGTGCCAGCTCGCCGACAGGCAATCAGCCCCAGCATTTT; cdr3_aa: CASSPTGNQPQHF
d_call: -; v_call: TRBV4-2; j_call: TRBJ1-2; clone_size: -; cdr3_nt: TGTGCCAGCAGCCAAGTTTCGGGGAGCTATGGCTACACCTTC; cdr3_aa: CASSQVSGSYGYTF
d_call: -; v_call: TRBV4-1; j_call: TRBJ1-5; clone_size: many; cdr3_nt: TGCGCCAGCAGCCAGGTGCACGAAACAAACAATCAGCCCCAGCATTTT; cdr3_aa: CASSQVHETNNQPQHF
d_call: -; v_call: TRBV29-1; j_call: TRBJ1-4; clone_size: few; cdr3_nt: TGCAGCGTTGTCTCCGGTTCTGAAAAACTGTTTTTT; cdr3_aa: CSVVSGSEKLFF
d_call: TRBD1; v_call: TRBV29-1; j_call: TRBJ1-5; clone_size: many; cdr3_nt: TGCAGCGTTGGATCAGGGGGCTATCAGCCCCAGCATTTT; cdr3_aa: CSVGSGGYQPQHF
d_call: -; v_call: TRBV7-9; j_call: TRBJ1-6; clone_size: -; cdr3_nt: TGTGCCAGCAAACTTTTGACAGACTCACCCCTCCACTTT; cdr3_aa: CASKLLTDSPLHF
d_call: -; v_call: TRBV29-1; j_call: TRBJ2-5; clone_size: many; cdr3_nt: TGCAGCGCGAGCCGGCAAGAGACCCAGTACTTC; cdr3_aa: CSASRQETQYF
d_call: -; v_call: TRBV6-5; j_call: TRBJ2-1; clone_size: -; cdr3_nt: TGTGCCAGCAGTTACAAAAATGAGCAGTTCTTC; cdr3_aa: CASSYKNEQFF
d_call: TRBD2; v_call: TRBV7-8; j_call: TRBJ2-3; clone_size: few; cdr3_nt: TGTGCCAGCAGCTTAGGATCGGGTAGCGGGATAGGGGATACGCAGTATTTT; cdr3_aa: CASSLGSGSGIGDTQYF
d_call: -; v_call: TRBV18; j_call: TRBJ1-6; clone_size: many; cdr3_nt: TGTGCCAGCTCACCGAATCTAAGCGCACCCCTCCACTTT; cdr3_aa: CASSPNLSAPLHF
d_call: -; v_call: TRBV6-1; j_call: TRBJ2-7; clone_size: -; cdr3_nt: TGTGCCAGCAGTGAAGGCTGGCAGCGAATCTCCTACGAGCAGTACTTC; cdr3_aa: CASSEGWQRISYEQYF
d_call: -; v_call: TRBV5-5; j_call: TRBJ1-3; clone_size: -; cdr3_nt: TGTGCCAGCAGCTTGACCCCGATCGGAAACACCATATATTTT; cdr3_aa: CASSLTPIGNTIYF
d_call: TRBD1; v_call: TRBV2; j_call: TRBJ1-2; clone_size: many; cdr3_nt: TGTGCCAGCAGTGAAGAAGGGGGGACAGGGCTGGACTATGGCTACACCTTC; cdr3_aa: CASSEEGGTGLDYGYTF
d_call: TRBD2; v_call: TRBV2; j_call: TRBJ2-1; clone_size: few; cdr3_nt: TGTGCCAGCAGTGCGGCTAGCGGGGGAATCTACAATGAGCAGTTCTTC; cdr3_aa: CASSAASGGIYNEQFF
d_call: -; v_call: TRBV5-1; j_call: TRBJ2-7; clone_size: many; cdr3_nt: TGCGCCAGCAGCGCCGTAGGCTACGAGCAGTACTTC; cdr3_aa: CASSAVGYEQYF
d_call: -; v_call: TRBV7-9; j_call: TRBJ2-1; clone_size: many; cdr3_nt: TGTGCCAGCAGCTTAGCGAGTTTGGCAGTAGCTGAGCAGTTCTTC; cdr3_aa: CASSLASLAVAEQFF
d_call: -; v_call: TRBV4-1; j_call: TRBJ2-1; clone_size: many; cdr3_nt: TGCGCCAGCAGCCAATTCCCGGGGGAGGACTACAATGAGCAGTTCTTC; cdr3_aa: CASSQFPGEDYNEQFF
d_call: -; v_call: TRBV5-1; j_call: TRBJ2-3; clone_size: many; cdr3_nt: TGCGCCAGCAGCCCCGGCGTAGATACGCAGTATTTT; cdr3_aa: CASSPGVDTQYF
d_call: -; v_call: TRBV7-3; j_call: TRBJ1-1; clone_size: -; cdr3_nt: TGTGCCAGCAGTTTCCAGGGTAACACTGAAGCTTTCTTT; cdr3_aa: CASSFQGNTEAFF
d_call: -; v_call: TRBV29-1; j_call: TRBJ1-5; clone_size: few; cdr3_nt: TGCAGCGTTCTGGAGGGGCAGTCCAATCAGCCCCAGCATTTT; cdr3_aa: CSVLEGQSNQPQHF
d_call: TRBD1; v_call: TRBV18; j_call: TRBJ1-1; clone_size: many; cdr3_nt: TGTGCCAGCTCACTCCGGGACAGGGGAACTGAAGCTTTCTTT; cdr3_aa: CASSLRDRGTEAFF
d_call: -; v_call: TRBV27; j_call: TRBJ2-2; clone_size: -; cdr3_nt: TGTGCCAGCAGTTTGGGGGGAACAGGCCGGGAGCTGTTTTTT; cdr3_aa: CASSLGGTGRELFF
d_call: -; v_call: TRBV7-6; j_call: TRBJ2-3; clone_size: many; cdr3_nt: TGTGCCAGCAGCCTTAGACAGAGCCGGACAGATACGCAGTATTTT; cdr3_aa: CASSLRQSRTDTQYF
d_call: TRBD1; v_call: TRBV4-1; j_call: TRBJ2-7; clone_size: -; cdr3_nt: TGCGCCAGCAGTCGGGACAGGGGGCCCTACGAGCAGTACTTC; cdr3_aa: CASSRDRGPYEQYF
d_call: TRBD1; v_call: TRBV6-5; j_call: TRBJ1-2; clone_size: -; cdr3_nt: TGTGCCAGCAGCTTGTCTGCAGGGGGCTATGGCTACACCTTC; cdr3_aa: CASSLSAGGYGYTF
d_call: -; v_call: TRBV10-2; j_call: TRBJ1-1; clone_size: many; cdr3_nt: TGCGCCATCCTCCCCAGGGGACCGGGGGCCATGAACACTGAAGCTTTCTTT; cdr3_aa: CAILPRGPGAMNTEAFF
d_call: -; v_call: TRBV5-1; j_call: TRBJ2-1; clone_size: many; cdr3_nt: TGCGCCAGCAGCTTGGGTGGACACGTTGAGCAGTTCTTC; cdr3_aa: CASSLGGHVEQFF
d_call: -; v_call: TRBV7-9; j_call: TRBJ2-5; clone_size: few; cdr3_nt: TGTGCCAGCAGCTTTGCCCCAGAAGAGACCCAGTACTTC; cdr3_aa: CASSFAPEETQYF
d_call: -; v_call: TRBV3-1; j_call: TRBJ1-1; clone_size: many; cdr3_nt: TGTGCCAGCAGCCAAGCGGGTTACGGTACTGAAGCTTTCTTT; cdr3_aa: CASSQAGYGTEAFF
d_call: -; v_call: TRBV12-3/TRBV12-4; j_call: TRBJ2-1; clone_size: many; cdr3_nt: TGTGCCAGCAGTTTTTCACAGAAAGTTAAGAGGGAGCAGTTCTTC; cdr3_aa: CASSFSQKVKREQFF
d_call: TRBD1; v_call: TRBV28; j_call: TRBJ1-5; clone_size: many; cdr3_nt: TGTGCCAGCAGTTCAGCCCCCGGGACAGGGGATAATCAGCCCCAGCATTTT; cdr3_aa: CASSSAPGTGDNQPQHF
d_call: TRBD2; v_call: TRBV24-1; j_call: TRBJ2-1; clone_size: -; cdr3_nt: TGTGCCACCAGTGATGGGGACTACTCCTACAATGAGCAGTTCTTC; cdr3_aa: CATSDGDYSYNEQFF
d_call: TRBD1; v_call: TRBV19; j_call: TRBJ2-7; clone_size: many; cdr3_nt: TGTGCCAGTAGTAGGACAGGCAGTTCCTACGAGCAGTACTTC; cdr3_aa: CASSRTGSSYEQYF
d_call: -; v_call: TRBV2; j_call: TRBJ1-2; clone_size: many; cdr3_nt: TGTGCCAGCAGTCCCCGGAACAGGGATGGCTACACCTTC; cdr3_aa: CASSPRNRDGYTF
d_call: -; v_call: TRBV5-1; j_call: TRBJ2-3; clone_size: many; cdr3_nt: TGCGCCAGCAGCTTGGGACGAGGGCAGGGATCAGATACGCAGTATTTT; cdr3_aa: CASSLGRGQGSDTQYF
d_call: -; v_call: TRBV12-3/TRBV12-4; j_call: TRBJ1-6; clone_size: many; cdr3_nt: TGTGCCAGCAGGCTACAGTCGAATAATTCACCCCTCCACTTT; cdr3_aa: CASRLQSNNSPLHF
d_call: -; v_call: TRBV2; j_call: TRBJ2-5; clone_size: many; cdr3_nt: TGTGCCAGCAGTGAAGGGGGGCTAGGAATAGAGACCCAGTACTTC; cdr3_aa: CASSEGGLGIETQYF
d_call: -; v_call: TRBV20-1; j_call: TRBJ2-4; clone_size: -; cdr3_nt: TGCAGTGCGCACACCCTCGCGGGGAGGCTAGCCAAAAACATTCAGTACTTC; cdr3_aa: CSAHTLAGRLAKNIQYF
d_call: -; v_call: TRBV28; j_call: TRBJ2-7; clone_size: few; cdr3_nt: TGTGCCAGCAGTCTCCAATCACAGGGCTACGAGCAGTACTTC; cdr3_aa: CASSLQSQGYEQYF
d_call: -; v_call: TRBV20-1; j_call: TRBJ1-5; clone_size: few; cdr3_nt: TGCAGTGCTAGTAGTTCCGCTGATCAGCCCCAGCATTTT; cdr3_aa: CSASSSADQPQHF
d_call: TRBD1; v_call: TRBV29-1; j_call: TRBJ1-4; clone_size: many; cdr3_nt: TGCAGCGCAGGGACAGGGGGACCTTTT; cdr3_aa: CSAGTGGPF
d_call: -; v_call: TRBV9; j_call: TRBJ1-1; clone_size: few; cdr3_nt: TGTGCCAGCAGCATTCATAGCAACACTGAAGCTTTCTTT; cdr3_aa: CASSIHSNTEAFF
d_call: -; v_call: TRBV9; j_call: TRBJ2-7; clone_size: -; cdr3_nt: TGTGCCAGCAGCGTAGGGGCGGGATATGTCGAGCAGTACTTC; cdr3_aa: CASSVGAGYVEQYF
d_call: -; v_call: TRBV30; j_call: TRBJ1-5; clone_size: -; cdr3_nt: TGTGCCTGGAGTTTAACAGGGTATGCTCAGCCCCAGCATTTT; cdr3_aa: CAWSLTGYAQPQHF
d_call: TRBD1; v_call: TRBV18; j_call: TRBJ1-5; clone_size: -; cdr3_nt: TGTGCCAGCTCACAGACAGGGGGCTCTCAGCCCCAGCATTTT; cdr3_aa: CASSQTGGSQPQHF
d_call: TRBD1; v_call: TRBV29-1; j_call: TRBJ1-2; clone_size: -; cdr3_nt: TGCAGCGTTTGGGACAGAAACTATGGCTACACCTTC; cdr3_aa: CSVWDRNYGYTF
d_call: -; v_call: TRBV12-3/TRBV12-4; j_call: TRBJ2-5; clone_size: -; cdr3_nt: TGTGCCAGCAGTTTGATGGGGGAGACCCAGTACTTC; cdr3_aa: CASSLMGETQYF
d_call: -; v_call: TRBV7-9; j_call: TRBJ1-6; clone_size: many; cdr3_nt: TGTGCCAGCAGCTACCCGGGGGCCTGGTCACCCCTCCACTTT; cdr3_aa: CASSYPGAWSPLHF
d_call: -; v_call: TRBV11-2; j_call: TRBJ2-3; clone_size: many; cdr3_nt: TGTGCCAGCAGCTTAGTGACAGTACGACTAACACATACGCAGTATTTT; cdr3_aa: CASSLVTVRLTHTQYF
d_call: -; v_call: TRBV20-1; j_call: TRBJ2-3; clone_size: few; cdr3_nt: TGCAGTGTGGTCGGATACACAGATACGCAGTATTTT; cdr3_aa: CSVVGYTDTQYF
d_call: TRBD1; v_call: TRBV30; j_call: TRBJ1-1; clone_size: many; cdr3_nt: TGTGCCTGGAGACAGGGGGCAGGGTCTGAAGCTTTCTTT; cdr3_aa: CAWRQGAGSEAFF
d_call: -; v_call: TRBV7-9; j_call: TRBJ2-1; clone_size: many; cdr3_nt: TGTGCCAGCAGCTTAGTAACCGGTCCCAATGAGCAGTTCTTC; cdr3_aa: CASSLVTGPNEQFF
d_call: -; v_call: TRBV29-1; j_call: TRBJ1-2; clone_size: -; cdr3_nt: TGCAGCATTGAAGGAGCGTCAGATAACTATGGCTACACCTTC; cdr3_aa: CSIEGASDNYGYTF
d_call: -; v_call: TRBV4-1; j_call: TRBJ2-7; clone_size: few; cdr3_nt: TGCGCCAGCAGCCAAGATCGCGCGGGCACGGGGGAGCAGTACTTC; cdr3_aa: CASSQDRAGTGEQYF
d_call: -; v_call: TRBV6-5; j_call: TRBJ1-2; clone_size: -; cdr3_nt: TGTGCCAGCAGTTTGACATCCTCACCTAACTATGGCTACACCTTC; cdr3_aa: CASSLTSSPNYGYTF